These 14 T cell receptor beta chains were all obtained from the same sample, sequenced in a study of regulatory T cells in long-lasting Graves disease. Arm-PCR of CDR3 regions and iRepertoire HTBI primers were the basis on which TCR beta libraries were built. One entry per CDR3 protein results from TCRdb running MiXCR on the multiplex PCR reads. Found here are roughly 500,000 distinct CDR3 sequences, about 22% of them singletons; the top ten hold 7% to 9%. Time point: persistent/refractory GD, antithyroid drugs over 5 years with positive TRAb. PBMC-extracted RNA yielded the TCR library. The sequencing used peripheral blood mononuclear cells (PBMCs), collected when the disease was refractory, from a patient treated with antithyroid drugs. These receptors all stem from a female donor with Graves disease.

This clonotype was detected ten times or more. V is TRBV15 and J is TRBJ2-2; 9 nucleotides line up with TRBD2. The germline gives CDR1 LNHNV, CDR2 YYDKDF (reference sequence). This CDR3 is built from 19 residues. The V and J ends lost 0 bases and 7 bases, in that order; junction bases with no gene match: 15. DNA of the CDR3: TGTGCCACCAGCAGAGATTATCGGACTGGAGCGGGAGGTATCGGGGAGCTGTTTTTT. Protein sequence: CATSRDYRTGAGGIGELFF.

The chain has TRBV20-1 and TRBJ2-7; the match to TRBD2 covers 8 bases. Germline values: CDR1 DFQATT, CDR2 SNEGSKA (reference sequence). The length of the CDR3 is 15 residues. V trimming: 6 bases; J trimming: 0 bases; junction bases outside the gene matches: 10. CDR3 bases: TGCAGTGCCAGGTCCGGCGGGGGGAGCTCCTACGAGCAGTACTTC. Its translation: CSARSGGGSSYEQYF.

Ten or more counts support this clonotype. The genes are TRBV12-3 or TRBV12-4 and TRBJ2-5, with 16 bases aligning to TRBD2. The trim removed 5 bases at V and 4 bases at J, leaving 7 bases unmatched. This CDR3 is 17 amino acids long. The CDR3, as DNA: TGTGCCAGCAGTCCCGGGACTAGCGGGGGGGCGAGAGAGACCCAGTACTTC. Encoded protein: CASSPGTSGGARETQYF.

This clonotype was counted at least ten times. J is TRBJ1-1 and V is TRBV5-1; D is ambiguous. V lost 0 bases to trimming and J lost 2 bases, with 8 bases between them. CDR1 SGHRS and CDR2 YFSETQ come from the germline V gene. The CDR3 loop spans 14 amino acids. CDR3 loop: CASSLGPANTEAFF. Written as DNA, the CDR3 is TGCGCCAGCAGCTTGGGGCCTGCCAACACTGAAGCTTTCTTT.

This clonotype was recorded many times. The chain uses TRBV20-1 and TRBJ2-6; TRBD2 agrees at 14 bases. This CDR3 region has 18 residues. Germline CDR1 is DFQATT and CDR2 is SNEGSKA (reference sequence). The trim removed 5 bases at V and 1 base at J, leaving 7 bases unmatched. CDR3 sequence: CSAHGLAGGTSGANVLTF. Here the CDR3 DNA reads TGCAGTGCTCACGGACTAGCGGGAGGAACTTCTGGGGCCAACGTCCTGACTTTC.

This rearrangement joins TRBV11-2 to TRBJ2-3; 9 bases match TRBD2. V gave up 3 bases and J gave up 1 base; unmatched junction bases: 5. The CDR3 sequence is 16 residues long. Per the germline V gene, CDR1 is SGHAT and CDR2 is FQNNGV. DNA for the CDR3: TGTGCCAGCAGCTTTTTAGCGGGAGCGGGCACAGATACGCAGTATTTT. It codes for CASSFLAGAGTDTQYF.

This clonotype occurred many times. V gene TRBV6-5 combines with J gene TRBJ1-1; a possible D gene is TRBD1 (5 bases). Trimming shortened V by 2 bases and J by 5 bases, and 21 bases separated the two germline ends. The CDR3 runs to 17 residues. CDR1 and CDR2 (germline): MNHEY, SVGAGI. The chain's CDR3 is CASSYGGLGSMGTEAFF. The CDR3 coding sequence is TGTGCCAGCAGTTACGGGGGACTCGGGAGTATGGGGACTGAAGCTTTCTTT.

The gene calls are TRBV18 and TRBJ1-5; D unclear. The V and J ends lost 0 bases and 7 bases respectively, with 10 bases between them. CDR1 and CDR2 from the germline V gene are KGHSH and LQKENI. CDR3 length: 14 residues. The chain's CDR3 is CASSPPGLPQPQHF. Written as DNA, the CDR3 is TGTGCCAGCTCACCACCAGGTCTCCCCCAGCCCCAGCATTTT.

The chain links TRBV5-8 to TRBJ2-5; 9 bases agree with TRBD2. V shed 0 bases and J 4 bases; nucleotides not matched to a gene: 7. Per germline, CDR1 SGHTS and CDR2 YDEGEE. This CDR3 comprises 16 residues. The CDR3 DNA follows: TGTGCCAGCAGCTTGGGGGCAAGCGGGGGGCGAGAGACCCAGTACTTC. The encoded protein is CASSLGASGGRETQYF.

This clonotype was observed at least ten times. The chain has TRBV10-3 and TRBJ2-5; a weak D match, TRBD1 (5 bases). CDR3 length: 15 amino acids. Trimming took 3 bases from V and 4 from J, leaving 15 bases between them. Germline CDR1 and CDR2: ENHRY and SYGVKD. This CDR3 is CAISDARGVGETQYF. DNA for the CDR3: TGTGCCATCAGTGACGCAAGGGGTGTGGGAGAGACCCAGTACTTC.

In its sample, this clonotype was seen many times. In nucleotides, the CDR3 is TGTGCCAGCAGCGCCCCGGGACAGGGGTGGTACGAGCAGTACTTC. It is translated as CASSAPGQGWYEQYF. J is TRBJ2-7 and V is TRBV7-2; 10 nucleotides agree with TRBD1. CDR1 and CDR2 (germline): SGHTA, FQGNSA. V trimming: 5 bases; J trimming: 4 bases; junction bases outside the gene matches: 8. The CDR3 length is 15 residues.

In its sample, this clonotype was seen many times. The genes are TRBV6-5 and TRBJ1-2, with D perhaps matching TRBD1 (5 bases). Per the germline V gene, CDR1 is MNHEY and CDR2 is SVGAGI. The CDR3 runs 15 residues. V was pared by 4 bases and J by 4 bases, with 16 bases between. The CDR3 reads CASSLTGTESYGYTF. For the CDR3, the DNA is TGTGCCAGCAGTTTGACCGGGACGGAATCCTATGGCTACACCTTC.

This chain connects TRBV5-1 to TRBJ2-5; 12 bases are shared with TRBD2. CDR3 size: 16 residues. Germline V lookup: CDR1 SGHRS, CDR2 YFSETQ. Germline trimming cut 4 bases from V and 13 bases from J; bases unmatched to any gene: 17. The CDR3 nucleotides read TGCGCCAGCAGCGAGAGACCGGGACTAGCGGGCGGACCCCCGTACTTC. This codes for CASSERPGLAGGPPYF.

In this sample, this clonotype turned up a few times. This chain connects TRBV29-1 to TRBJ1-2; 8 bases are a match to TRBD1. The CDR3 extends over 12 amino acids. The V gene end was trimmed by 6 bases and the J gene end by 7 bases; junction bases not matched to a gene: 7. Germline V gene sequence: CDR1 SQVTM, CDR2 ANQGSEA. CDR3 DNA: TGCAGCGTCGATCCAGGGGGCGGTGGCTACACCTTC. Its translation is CSVDPGGGGYTF.